This T cell receptor beta chain emerged from a study of T cell responses to AZD1222 COVID-19 vaccine. A note on this clone: As yet, its antigen is unknown.

Study conclusions and caveats: Unmutated variant regions reportedly attract nearly half of all spike-specific TCRs.

Sequencing was performed with immunoSEQ multiplex PCR; in TCRdb, only in-frame clones are kept and a portion is missing. This table has about 140,000 clones, roughly 90% appearing once. Trimming removed 4 bases from V and 6 bases from J, with 8 bases in between. The CDR3 spans 12 residues. Germline V gene sequence: CDR1 MNHEY, CDR2 SMNVEV (reference sequence). The TCR sequence derives from an adult in good health. The rearrangement joins TRBV27 to TRBJ2-3, with a possible D match to TRBD2 (6 bases). The source material was peripheral blood, sampled on day 0 of AZD1222 vaccination. CDR3 loop: CASSWAGDTQYF. CDR3 DNA sequence: TGTGCCAGCAGTTGGGCGGGGGATACGCAGTATTTT.